Listed here are 10 T cell receptor beta chains from one sample, sequenced in a study of blood T cell repertoires in COVID-19. This table comes from immunoSEQ multiplex PCR, and its TCRdb copy is limited to in-frame clones, with some not included. The data show 130,000 or so clones, approximately 86% seen once. Sequencing was done on a sample of peripheral blood. These receptors all come from a woman aged 50 to 60 who had recovered from COVID-19.

This clone came up once. The chain joins TRBV7-2 to TRBJ2-5; 8 nucleotides match TRBD1. CDR1 and CDR2 (germline): SGHTA, FQGNSA. CDR3 size: 14 residues. V shed 5 bases and J 5 bases; nucleotides not matched to a gene: 7. The CDR3 sequence: CASSPNRGWETQYF. CDR3 coding DNA: TGTGCCAGCAGCCCCAACAGGGGGTGGGAGACCCAGTACTTC.

The chain couples TRBV5-1 to TRBJ2-5, with D uncertain. This CDR3 comprises 12 residues. V lost 4 bases, J lost 8 bases, and 12 bases lay in between. Germline V CDR1 and CDR2: SGHRS, YFSETQ. CDR3 coding DNA: TGCGCCAGCAGCCAGCCCCTAGGTACCCAGTACTTC. It codes for CASSQPLGTQYF.

This clone was counted a single time. The V call is TRBV7-9, the J call TRBJ1-2; D is unclear. Germline CDR1 reads SEHNR; CDR2 reads FQNEAQ (reference sequence). The V end lost 2 bases, the J end lost 7 bases, and 17 bases lay between the germline ends. The CDR3 consists of 15 residues. The CDR3 nucleotides read TGTGCCAGCAGCTTACCCCTGCCCCATGCGAGTGGCTACACCTTC. It yields the protein CASSLPLPHASGYTF.

The chain has TRBV29-1 and TRBJ2-5, with a weak D call TRBD2 (7 bases). Germline assignment: CDR1 SQVTM and CDR2 ANQGSEA. CDR3 length: 13 residues. V lost 4 bases, J lost 10 bases, and 19 bases lay in between. CDR3: CSVVTRGGVNQYF. The CDR3 coding sequence is TGCAGCGTTGTAACGAGAGGGGGGGTGAACCAGTACTTC.

The V and J genes are TRBV9 and TRBJ1-2; 7 positions match TRBD1. After removal of 4 bases from V and 8 bases from J, the junction contained 14 bases not matched to a gene. The germline CDR1 and CDR2 sequences are SGDLS and YYNGEE. This CDR3 has 15 residues. CDR3 amino acids: CASSRTGQEERGYTF. For the CDR3, the DNA is TGTGCCAGCAGCAGGACAGGACAGGAAGAGAGGGGCTACACCTTC.

Only one count was recorded for this clone. This chain links TRBV19 with TRBJ1-2, with D possibly TRBD1 on 6 matching bases. V lost 6 bases, J lost 0 bases, and 11 bases lay in between. Germline lookup yields CDR1 LNHDA and CDR2 SQIVND (reference sequence). This CDR3 region has 14 residues. The CDR3 region has the DNA TGTGCCAGTAGACAGGGTCTTTCTAACTATGGCTACACCTTC. As protein: CASRQGLSNYGYTF.

The chain combines TRBV24-1 with TRBJ1-5; 7 bases line up with TRBD1. V shed 9 bases and J 0 bases; nucleotides not matched to a gene: 16. Germline V gene sequence: CDR1 KGHDR, CDR2 SFDVKD. The CDR3 sequence is 18 residues long. CDR3 DNA sequence: TGTGCCACCGTACCGGGACAGTTTTCCCCTAATAGCAATCAGCCCCAGCATTTT. It translates to CATVPGQFSPNSNQPQHF.

V is TRBV14 and J is TRBJ2-4; D is unresolved. Trimming left V 2 bases short and J 13 bases short, with 12 bases between. Germline CDR1 and CDR2: SGHDN and FVKESK. This CDR3 has 12 amino acids. The CDR3 sequence is CASSQNSAVQYF. CDR3 bases: TGTGCCAGCAGCCAAAACTCGGCGGTACAGTACTTC.

Turning to this clone: One junction end disagrees with the germline gene, perhaps due to a read error. The genes are TRBV7-2 and TRBJ1-1, with 9 bases identical to TRBD1. Germline V CDR1 and CDR2: SGHTA, FQGNSA. The CDR3 loop spans 12 amino acids. DNA for the CDR3: TGTGCCAGCAGCTTAATACAGGGGGCGCTGACCTTT. Protein: CASSLIQGALTF. Complete variable domain (other parts from reference TRBV7-2 and TRBJ1-1): GAGVSQSPSNKVTEKGKDVELRCDPISGHTALYWYRQSLGQGLEFLIYFQGNSAPDKSGLPSDRFSAERTGGSVSTLTIQRTQQEDSAVYLCASSLIQGALTFGQGTRLTVV.

CDR3: CASSTRLQNGNEQFF. The CDR3, as DNA: TGTGCCAGCAGCACCAGGCTCCAGAACGGCAATGAGCAGTTCTTC. V is TRBV7-9 and J is TRBJ2-1; D gene uncertain. There are 15 residues in the CDR3. V shed 5 bases and J shed 6 bases, with 17 bases lying between them. From germline, CDR1 is SEHNR and CDR2 FQNEAQ (reference sequence).